This is a list of T cell receptor beta chains from one sample in a study of T-cell memory formation after mild COVID-19. MiXCR was run by TCRdb on the 5' RACE reads, yielding one entry per CDR3 protein. In the table there are roughly 310,000 distinct CDR3 sequences, 15% of which are singletons. The specimen was PBMCs or a T cell subset sorted from them (not recorded which). These receptors came from a man younger than 35 who had mild COVID-19 (a few samples of this study predate the infection). Cell type and time point are not known. Each CDR3 is given with its conserved first and last residue. The D gene is left open where the match is weak. Size is stated for part of the rows, as once, few or many counts, or as a class when the clone is expanded.

>TRBJ2-1|.|.|TRBV21-1
CASSKRCGREGPYNEQFF
TGTGCCAGCAGCAAACGTTGCGGGAGGGAGGGCCCCTACAATGAGCAGTTCTTC
>TRBJ2-3|.|TRBD2|TRBV10-3
CAISERGDTDTQYF
TGTGCCATCTCCGAGCGGGGGGACACAGATACGCAGTATTTT
>TRBJ2-5|.|.|TRBV7-9
CASSHPTTGGGGETQYF
TGTGCCAGCAGCCACCCAACAACCGGAGGGGGCGGTGAGACCCAGTACTTC
>TRBJ1-4|.|.|TRBV9
CASSVAGATNEKLFF
TGTGCCAGCAGCGTAGCCGGGGCAACTAATGAAAAACTGTTTTTT
>TRBJ1-5|.|.|TRBV6-5
CASRAGQGSNQPQHF
TGTGCCAGCAGGGCAGGCCAGGGGAGCAATCAGCCCCAGCATTTT
>TRBJ2-7|.|.|TRBV4-3
CASSQDRRRTYEQYF
TGCGCCAGCAGCCAAGATCGCCGACGGACCTACGAGCAGTACTTC
>TRBJ2-1|.|.|TRBV4-3
CASSQDRDYWNEQFF
TGCGCCAGCAGCCAAGATCGAGACTATTGGAATGAGCAGTTCTTC
>TRBJ2-5|few|TRBD2|TRBV4-2
CASSQMTSGGEETQYF
TGTGCCAGCAGCCAAATGACTAGCGGGGGAGAAGAGACCCAGTACTTC
>TRBJ2-3|few|TRBD1|TRBV6-2/TRBV6-3
CASAVDRGLTDTQYF
TGTGCCAGCGCGGTGGACAGGGGTTTGACAGATACGCAGTATTTT
>TRBJ1-1|few|TRBD1|TRBV14
CASSLYRGDRGPGTEAFF
TGTGCCAGCAGCCTTTACCGCGGGGACAGGGGACCTGGCACTGAAGCTTTCTTT
>TRBJ2-4|.|.|TRBV4-1
CASSQDSPGTAEDIQYF
TGCGCCAGCAGCCAAGATTCTCCAGGAACTGCCGAGGACATTCAGTACTTC
>TRBJ2-1|few|TRBD1|TRBV25-1
CASSESGDGGQGDHNEQFF
TGTGCCAGCAGTGAATCGGGGGACGGGGGACAGGGTGATCACAATGAGCAGTTCTTC
>TRBJ2-1|.|.|TRBV14
CASSHGLLDEQFF
TGTGCCAGCAGCCACGGTCTACTGGATGAGCAGTTCTTC
>TRBJ2-3|few|TRBD1|TRBV7-9
CASSLGWDRTSTDTQYF
TGTGCCAGCAGCTTGGGGTGGGACAGGACTAGCACAGATACGCAGTATTTT
>TRBJ1-2|.|TRBD1|TRBV20-1
CSARDQDRGHYTF
TGCAGTGCTAGAGATCAGGACAGGGGGCATTACACCTTC
>TRBJ1-4|few|TRBD1|TRBV5-1
CASSFRGGEKLFF
TGCGCCAGCAGCTTCAGGGGGGGGGAAAAACTGTTTTTT
>TRBJ1-1|.|.|TRBV7-2
CASSLAAEGTAFF
TGTGCCAGCAGCTTAGCTGCGGAGGGGACGGCTTTCTTT
>TRBJ2-3|few|.|TRBV5-1
CASNRVSSADTQYF
TGCGCCAGCAACAGGGTGTCCTCGGCAGATACGCAGTATTTT
>TRBJ1-2|.|.|TRBV6-1
CASTPTDYGYTF
TGTGCCAGCACCCCGACAGACTATGGCTACACCTTC
>TRBJ2-1|.|TRBD1|TRBV7-9
CASSPSPGQGFNEQFF
TGTGCCAGCAGCCCCTCTCCGGGACAGGGCTTTAATGAGCAGTTCTTC
>TRBJ1-2|.|TRBD1|TRBV19
CASSILSPGQGNGYTF
TGTGCCAGTAGTATCCTCTCCCCGGGACAGGGGAATGGCTACACCTTC
>TRBJ2-5|.|TRBD1|TRBV5-5
CASSRPENTGEQETQYF
TGTGCCAGCAGCCGACCAGAAAACACAGGGGAGCAAGAGACCCAGTACTTC
>TRBJ1-1|few|TRBD1|TRBV9
CASSLTGTGGKDTEAFF
TGTGCCAGCAGCTTAACCGGGACAGGGGGCAAGGACACTGAAGCTTTCTTT
>TRBJ2-1|few|.|TRBV4-2
CASSHGSGRGEQFF
TGTGCCAGCAGCCATGGATCGGGGAGAGGTGAGCAGTTCTTC